This TCR beta chain was obtained from a study of breast tumors, draining lymph nodes, adjacent tissues. This clonotype occurred many times. Its antigen remains unidentified. Axillary draining lymph nodes of breast cancer patients supplied the node samples. MiXCR, applied by TCRdb to the multiplex PCR reads, yields one record per CDR3 protein. The sample consists of around 190,000 distinct CDR3 sequences, about 30% of them appearing once. Whole-study results and caveats: Data only fit, rather than demonstrated, lymph node origin of most tumor T cells. Tumor repertoires ranked between lymph nodes and nontumor tissue in diversity, with V and J gene preferences.

The CDR3 has 15 amino acids. Trimming removed 3 bases from V and 7 bases from J, with 15 bases in between. The chain links TRBV12-3 or TRBV12-4 to TRBJ2-2; TRBD1 might be the D (6 bases). The TCR comes from a female donor with breast cancer. Some clones in this sample may be carry-over from other donors' samples. Source material: axillary lymph node tissue. The CDR3, as DNA: TGTGCCAGCAGTTTTTGGACAGAGATCAGCGGGGAGCTGTTTTTT. As protein: CASSFWTEISGELFF.